This TCR beta chain came from a study of Ad26.COV2.S vaccination and SARS-CoV-2 variants. For the study at large: Intramuscular Ad26.COV2.S doses were given once or twice, 56 days apart.

Trimming removed 7 bases at V and 2 bases at J, with 11 bases between. The CDR3 loop spans 13 amino acids. Germline lookup yields CDR1 MDHEN and CDR2 SYDVKM. As for this clone: Its antigen is not known.

Treatment indicated: about 20 received Ad26.COV2.S at low or high dose, single or two shots; roughly 5 received placebo; per-sample allocation not given. Specimen acquisition occurred on day 63 following the initial vaccine or placebo injection. Ad26 vector vaccine expressed Wuhan-strain SARS-CoV-2 spike. Produced via immunoSEQ multiplex PCR; TCRdb's table is partial and in-frame only. The sample holds a few hundred thousand clones, around nine tenths seen once. Broader study findings: Total responses of T cells may have been underestimated by the analyses of TCR breadth and depth.

The source of this sequence is a person aged 18 to 65 who received the Ad26.COV2.S COVID-19 vaccine or a placebo. The gene calls are TRBV28 and TRBJ1-2; D gene ambiguous. Sample: peripheral blood, taken in a trial of Ad26.COV2.S vaccine versus placebo. CDR3: CASTVTVNYGYTF. Written as DNA, the CDR3 is TGTGCCAGCACCGTGACGGTGAACTATGGCTACACCTTC.